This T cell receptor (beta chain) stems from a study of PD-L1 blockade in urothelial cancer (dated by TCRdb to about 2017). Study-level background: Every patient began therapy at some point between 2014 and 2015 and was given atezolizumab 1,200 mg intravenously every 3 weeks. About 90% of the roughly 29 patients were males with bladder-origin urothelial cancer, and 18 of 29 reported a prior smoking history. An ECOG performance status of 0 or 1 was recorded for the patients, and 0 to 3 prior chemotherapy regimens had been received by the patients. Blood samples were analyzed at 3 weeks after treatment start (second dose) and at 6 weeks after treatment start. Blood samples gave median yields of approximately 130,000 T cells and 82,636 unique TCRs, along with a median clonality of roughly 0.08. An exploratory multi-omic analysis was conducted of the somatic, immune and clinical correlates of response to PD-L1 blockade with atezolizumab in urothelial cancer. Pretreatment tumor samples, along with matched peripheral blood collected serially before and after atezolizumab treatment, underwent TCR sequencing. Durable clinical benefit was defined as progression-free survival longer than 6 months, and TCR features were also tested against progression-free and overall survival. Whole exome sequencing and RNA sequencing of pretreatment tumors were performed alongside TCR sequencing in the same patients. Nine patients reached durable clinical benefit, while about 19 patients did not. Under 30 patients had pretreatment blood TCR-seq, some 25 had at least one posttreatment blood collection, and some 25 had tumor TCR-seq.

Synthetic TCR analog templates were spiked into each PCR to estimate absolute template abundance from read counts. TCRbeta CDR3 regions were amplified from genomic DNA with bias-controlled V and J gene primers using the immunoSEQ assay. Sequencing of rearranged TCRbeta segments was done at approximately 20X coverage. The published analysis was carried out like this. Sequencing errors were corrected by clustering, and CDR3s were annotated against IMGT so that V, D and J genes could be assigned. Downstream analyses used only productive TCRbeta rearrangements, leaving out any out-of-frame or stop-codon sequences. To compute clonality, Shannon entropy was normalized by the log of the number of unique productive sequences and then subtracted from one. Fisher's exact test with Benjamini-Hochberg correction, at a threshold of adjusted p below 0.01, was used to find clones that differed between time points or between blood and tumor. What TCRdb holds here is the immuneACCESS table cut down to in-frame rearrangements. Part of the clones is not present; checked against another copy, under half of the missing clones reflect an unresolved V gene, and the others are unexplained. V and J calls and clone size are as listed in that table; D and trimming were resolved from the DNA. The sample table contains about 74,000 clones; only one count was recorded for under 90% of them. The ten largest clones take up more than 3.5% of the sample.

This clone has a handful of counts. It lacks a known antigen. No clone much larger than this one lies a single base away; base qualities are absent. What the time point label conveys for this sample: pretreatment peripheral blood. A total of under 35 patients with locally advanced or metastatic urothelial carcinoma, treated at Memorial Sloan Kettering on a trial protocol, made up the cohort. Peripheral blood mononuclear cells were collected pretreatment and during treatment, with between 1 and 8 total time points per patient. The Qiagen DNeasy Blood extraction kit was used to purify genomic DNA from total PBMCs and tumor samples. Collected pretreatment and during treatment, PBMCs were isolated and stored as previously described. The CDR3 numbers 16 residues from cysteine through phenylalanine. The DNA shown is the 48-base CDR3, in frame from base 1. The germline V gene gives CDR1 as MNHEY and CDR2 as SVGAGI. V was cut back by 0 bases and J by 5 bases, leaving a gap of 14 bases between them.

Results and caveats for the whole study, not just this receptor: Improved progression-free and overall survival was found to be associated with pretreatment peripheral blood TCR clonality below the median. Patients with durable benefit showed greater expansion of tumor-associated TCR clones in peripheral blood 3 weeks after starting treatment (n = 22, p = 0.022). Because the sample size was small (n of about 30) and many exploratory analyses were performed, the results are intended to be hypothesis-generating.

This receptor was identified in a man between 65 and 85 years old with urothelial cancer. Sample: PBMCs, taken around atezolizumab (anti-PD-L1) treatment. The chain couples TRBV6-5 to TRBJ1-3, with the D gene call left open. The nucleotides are TGTGCCAGCAGTTACTCGGTGCGGCAATCAAGAAACACCATATATTTT. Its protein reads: CASSYSVRQSRNTIYF.